Listed here is a single T cell receptor beta chain. The antigen remains unidentified. The source of the sample is a study of identical twins. Study-wide findings and caveats: The models systematically underestimated how much out-of-frame TCR alpha was shared in monozygotic twins. While abundant cord blood beta clonotypes carried fewer insertions, memory repertoires showed no such pattern. For out-of-frame alpha sequences shared by twins, low generation probability was in excess.

V was shortened by 5 bases and J by 0 bases, with 14 bases between the two germline ends. The V gene's germline CDR1 is SGHVS and CDR2 FNYEAQ. The CDR3 extends over 17 amino acids. Template switching supplied a universal primer site; unique molecular identifiers were carried on the cDNA. Each CDR3 protein gets one entry after TCRdb re-called the 5' RACE reads with MiXCR. The sample carries 350,000 or so distinct CDR3 sequences, 9% to 15% recorded once. This sample also appeared in a second study, on yellow fever vaccine responses in identical twins.

This TCR was sampled from a woman aged 18 to 35 in good health. The rearrangement uses TRBV7-6 and TRBJ2-6; D gene uncertain. What was sequenced was CD8+ T cells sorted from blood. CDR3 in amino acids: CASSPTVVGSGANVLTF. The CDR3 DNA reads TGTGCCAGCAGCCCCACGGTAGTCGGCTCTGGGGCCAACGTCCTGACTTTC.